These 20 T cell receptor beta chains were all obtained from the same sample, sequenced in a study of T-cell memory formation after mild COVID-19. MiXCR was run by TCRdb on the 5' RACE reads, yielding one entry per CDR3 protein. The sample has 250,000 to 350,000 distinct CDR3 sequences; roughly 17% are singletons. The sequenced sample was PBMCs or a T cell subset sorted from them (not recorded which). Every receptor here comes from a man between 18 and 35 years old who had mild COVID-19 (a few samples of this study predate the infection). Cell type and time point are not known.

This clonotype was seen a handful of times. The gene calls are TRBV6-2 or TRBV6-3 and TRBJ2-3; TRBD2 is a possible D gene (5 bases). Germline lookup yields CDR1 MNHEY and CDR2 SVGEGT. V dropped 2 bases and J dropped 1 base, with 13 bases sitting between them. The CDR3 has 16 residues. CDR3 DNA: TGTGCCAGCAGTTACCGGCGACCCGGGGGCACAGATACGCAGTATTTT. It encodes CASSYRRPGGTDTQYF.

V usage is TRBV7-9 and J usage is TRBJ1-2, with a possible D match to TRBD1 (6 bases). Germline V gives CDR1 SEHNR, CDR2 FQNEAQ (reference sequence). V shed 6 bases and J shed 4 bases, with 18 bases lying between them. This CDR3 is built from 15 residues. CDR3 sequence reads: CASRGLQGLGYGYTF. The CDR3 DNA reads as TGTGCCAGCAGGGGACTACAGGGTCTAGGCTATGGCTACACCTTC.

The chain links TRBV5-1 to TRBJ2-5, with TRBD1 matching over 9 bases. Germline V gene lookup returns CDR1 SGHRS and CDR2 YFSETQ. The CDR3 runs to 15 residues. The V and J ends lost 3 bases and 4 bases, in that order; junction bases with no gene match: 7. CDR3 region: CASSSGQGGVETQYF. The CDR3 DNA follows: TGCGCCAGCAGCTCGGGACAGGGCGGTGTAGAGACCCAGTACTTC.

This clonotype turned up a few times. This chain uses TRBV7-9 with TRBJ1-2; D may be TRBD1 (5 bases). Trimming took 5 bases from V and 7 from J, leaving 8 bases between them. The germline V gene has CDR1 SEHNR and CDR2 FQNEAQ (reference sequence). The CDR3 totals 11 residues. CDR3 coding DNA: TGTGCCAGCAGCCCCAGGGCTGGCTACACCTTC. It codes for CASSPRAGYTF.

V is TRBV6-2 or TRBV6-3 and J is TRBJ2-1; D remains unclear. There are 12 residues in the CDR3. Trimming pared 2 bases from V and 10 bases from J, leaving 9 bases between. Germline V lookup: CDR1 MNHEY, CDR2 SVGEGT. The CDR3 reads CASSYPDREQFF. The CDR3 DNA is TGTGCCAGCAGTTACCCCGACCGGGAGCAGTTCTTC.

V gene TRBV5-1 combines with J gene TRBJ2-5; TRBD1 is a possible D gene (6 bases). Germline V gives CDR1 SGHRS, CDR2 YFSETQ. This CDR3 spans 16 amino acids. Trimming took 0 bases from V and 2 from J, leaving 14 bases between them. CDR3 nucleotides: TGCGCCAGCAGCTTGGGTCAGGGGATTGGGCAAGAGACCCAGTACTTC. Translating it yields CASSLGQGIGQETQYF.

This clonotype was seen a handful of times. The rearrangement joins TRBV7-9 to TRBJ1-4; D uncertain. Looked up from germline, CDR1 is SEHNR and CDR2 is FQNEAQ (reference sequence). This CDR3 comprises 14 residues. The ends were cut back, 8 bases at V and 0 bases at J, with 10 bases in the middle. The CDR3 reads CASQTDTTNEKLFF. The DNA for the CDR3 is TGTGCCAGCCAGACGGATACAACTAATGAAAAACTGTTTTTT.

CDR3 region: CASNREQANTGELFF. DNA for the CDR3: TGTGCCAGCAATCGAGAACAGGCGAACACCGGGGAGCTGTTTTTT. V and J are TRBV12-3 or TRBV12-4 and TRBJ2-2, with D perhaps matching TRBD1 (5 bases). The V end lost 7 bases, the J end lost 0 bases, and 12 bases lay between the germline ends. CDR3 length: 15 amino acids.

This rearrangement joins TRBV10-3 to TRBJ1-1; D is uncertain. Trimming cost V 0 bases and J 2 bases, with 7 bases left between them. The germline V gene has CDR1 ENHRY and CDR2 SYGVKD. CDR3 size: 14 residues. CDR3 bases: TGTGCCATCAGTGAGTCGGCAGATAACACTGAAGCTTTCTTT. Translation: CAISESADNTEAFF.

This clonotype was seen a few times. The chain employs TRBV6-5 and TRBJ2-2; 7 nucleotides line up with TRBD2. Germline V gives CDR1 MNHEY, CDR2 SVGAGI. The CDR3 runs to 15 residues. V lost 3 bases to trimming and J lost 6 bases; unmatched junction nucleotides: 7. The CDR3 DNA follows: TGTGCCAGCAGTTATGCGCAGGGACTATCCGGGGAGCTGTTTTTT. Protein product: CASSYAQGLSGELFF.

This clonotype was seen once. This chain links TRBV6-2 or TRBV6-3 with TRBJ2-1; TRBD2 aligns across 7 bases. V lost 0 bases, J lost 2 bases, and 4 bases stayed unmatched. CDR3 length equals 16 residues. Germline values: CDR1 MNHEY, CDR2 SVGEGT. The CDR3 nucleotides are TGTGCCAGCAGTTACTCGGGAGCGGGGCCCTACAATGAGCAGTTCTTC. It is translated as CASSYSGAGPYNEQFF.

The V gene is TRBV5-1, the J gene TRBJ2-1; 10 bases line up with TRBD1. Germline trimming cut 4 bases from V and 4 bases from J; bases unmatched to any gene: 5. CDR1 and CDR2 (germline): SGHRS, YFSETQ. The CDR3 is made up of 15 amino acids. CDR3 in amino acids: CASSAGTGDYNEQFF. In nucleotides, the CDR3 is TGCGCCAGCAGCGCCGGGACAGGGGATTACAATGAGCAGTTCTTC.

This clonotype was counted a few times. V gene TRBV7-8 combines with J gene TRBJ2-3; the D is unclear. CDR1 is SGHVS, CDR2 FQNEAQ, per germline. The CDR3 consists of 17 residues. The V gene lost 6 bases and the J gene lost 0 bases, with 19 bases spanning the gap. The CDR3 spells CASSPPELLTSTDTQYF. The CDR3 coding sequence is TGTGCCAGCAGTCCCCCGGAGCTACTAACTAGCACAGATACGCAGTATTTT.

Comments on this clonotype: This may come from a read error, since a much larger clone is one base off. CDR3: CASSQEPRGSTGEMFF. CDR3 bases: TGCGCCAGCAGCCAAGAGCCCAGGGGGAGCACCGGGGAGATGTTTTTT. This chain links TRBV4-3 with TRBJ2-2; 7 bases are shared with TRBD1. Germline-derived CDR1 and CDR2 are LGHNA and YSLEER. The length of the CDR3 is 16 residues.

This clonotype showed up just a few times. J is TRBJ1-2 and V is TRBV7-9; D gene uncertain. Germline V gene sequence: CDR1 SEHNR, CDR2 FQNEAQ (reference sequence). V was clipped by 3 bases and J by 2 bases, with 22 bases between them. The CDR3 consists of 18 residues. The CDR3 is CASSFSVSGNRLNYGYTF. DNA for the CDR3: TGTGCCAGCAGCTTTTCAGTATCGGGGAATCGGCTGAACTATGGCTACACCTTC.

There are a few counts of this clonotype. The chain employs TRBV24-1 and TRBJ2-1; TRBD2 agrees at 11 bases. Germline CDR1 is KGHDR and CDR2 is SFDVKD. CDR3 length: 16 residues. Unmatched junction bases numbered 10, after V lost 3 bases and J lost 10 bases. CDR3 sequence reads: CATSDRGTSGGREQFF. CDR3 in DNA: TGTGCCACCAGTGATAGGGGAACTAGCGGGGGAAGGGAGCAGTTCTTC.

This clonotype was seen more than once but under ten times. The chain carries TRBV28 and TRBJ2-7, with D possibly being TRBD1 (6 bases). Germline CDR1 and CDR2: MDHEN and SYDVKM. The CDR3 covers 12 residues. The germline V and J ends were trimmed by 5 bases and 4 bases, with 9 bases remaining between them. CDR3 sequence: CASSLQGYEQYV. Here the CDR3 DNA reads TGTGCCAGCAGTCTCCAGGGGTACGAGCAGTACGTC.

The J gene is TRBJ2-5, the V gene TRBV7-2, with TRBD2 matching over 10 bases. V lost 6 bases and J lost 5; bases outside the gene matches: 3. The CDR3 has 13 residues. Per the germline V gene, CDR1 is SGHTA and CDR2 is FQGNSA. CDR3 DNA sequence: TGTGCCAGCAGAGGGACTAGCGCGGAGACCCAGTACTTC. This translates into CASRGTSAETQYF.

There are a few counts of this clonotype. The chain employs TRBV7-2 and TRBJ1-3; D is ambiguous. There are 13 residues in the CDR3. V lost 4 bases and J lost 6, with 10 bases in between. CDR1 and CDR2 (germline): SGHTA, FQGNSA. CDR3 protein: CASSSGMANTIYF. The CDR3 DNA reads as TGTGCCAGCAGCTCGGGCATGGCAAACACCATATATTTT.

The CDR3 spells CASSRGDRTYEQYF. CDR3 in DNA: TGTGCCAGCAGCAGAGGCGACCGAACCTACGAGCAGTACTTC. This chain uses TRBV7-9 with TRBJ2-7, with D unclear. CDR3 length: 14 residues. The V end was cut by 5 bases, the J end by 2 bases, with 13 bases between. Germline CDR1 SEHNR, CDR2 FQNEAQ (reference sequence).